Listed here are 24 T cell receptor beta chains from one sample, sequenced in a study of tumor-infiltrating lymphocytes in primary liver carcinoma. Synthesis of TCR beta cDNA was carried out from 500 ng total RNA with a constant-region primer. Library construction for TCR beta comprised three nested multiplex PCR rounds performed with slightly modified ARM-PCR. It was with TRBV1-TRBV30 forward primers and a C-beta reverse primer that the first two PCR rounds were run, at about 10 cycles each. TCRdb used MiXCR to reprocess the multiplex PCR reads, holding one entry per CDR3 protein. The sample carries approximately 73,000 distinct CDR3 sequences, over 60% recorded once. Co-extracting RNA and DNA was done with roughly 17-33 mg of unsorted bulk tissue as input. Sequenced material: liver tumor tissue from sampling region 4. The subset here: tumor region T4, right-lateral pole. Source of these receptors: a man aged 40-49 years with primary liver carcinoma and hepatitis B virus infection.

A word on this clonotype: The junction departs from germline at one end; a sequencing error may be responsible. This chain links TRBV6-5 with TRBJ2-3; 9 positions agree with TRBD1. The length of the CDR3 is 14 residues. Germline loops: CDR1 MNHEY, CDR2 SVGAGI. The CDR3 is CASSRGQGADTQYF. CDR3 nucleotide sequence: TGTGCCAGCAGCCGGGGACAGGGCGCAGATACACAGTATTTT.

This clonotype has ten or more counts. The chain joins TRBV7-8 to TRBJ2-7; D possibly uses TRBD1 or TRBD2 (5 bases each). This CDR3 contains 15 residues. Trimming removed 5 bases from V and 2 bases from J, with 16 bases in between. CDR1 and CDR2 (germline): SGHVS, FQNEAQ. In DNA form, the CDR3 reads TGTGCCAGCAGCCCCGGCCGGGACGGCGCCTACGAGCAGTACTTC. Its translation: CASSPGRDGAYEQYF.

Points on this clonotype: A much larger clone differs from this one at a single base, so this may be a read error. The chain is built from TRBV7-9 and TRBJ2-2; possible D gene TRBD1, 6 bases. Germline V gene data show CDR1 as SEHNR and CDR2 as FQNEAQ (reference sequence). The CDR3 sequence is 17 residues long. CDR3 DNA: TGTGCCATCAGCCTACTCCCGGGACACGCGAACACCGGGGAGCTGTTTTTT. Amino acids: CAISLLPGHANTGELFF.

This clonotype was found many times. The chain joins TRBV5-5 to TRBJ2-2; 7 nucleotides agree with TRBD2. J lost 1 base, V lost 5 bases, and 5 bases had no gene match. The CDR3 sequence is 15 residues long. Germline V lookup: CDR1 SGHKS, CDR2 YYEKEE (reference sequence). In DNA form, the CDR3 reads TGTGCCAGCAGTAAGCTAGCGGAGAACACCGGGGAGCTGTTTTTT. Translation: CASSKLAENTGELFF.

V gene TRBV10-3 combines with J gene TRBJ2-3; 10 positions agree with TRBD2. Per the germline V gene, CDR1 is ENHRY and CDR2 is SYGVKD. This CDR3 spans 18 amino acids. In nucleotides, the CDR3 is TGTGCAATCTCAAGAAGGATTCTAGCGGGAGAGGGGGCAGATACGCAGTATTTT. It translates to CAISRRILAGEGADTQYF.

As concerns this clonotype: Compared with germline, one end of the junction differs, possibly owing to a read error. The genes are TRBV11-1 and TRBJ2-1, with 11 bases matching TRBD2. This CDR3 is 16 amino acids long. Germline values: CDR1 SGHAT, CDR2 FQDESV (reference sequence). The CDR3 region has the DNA TGTGCCAGCACCCGCCTAGCGGGAGGTGGGTACAATGAGCGGTTCTTC. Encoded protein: CASTRLAGGGYNERFF.

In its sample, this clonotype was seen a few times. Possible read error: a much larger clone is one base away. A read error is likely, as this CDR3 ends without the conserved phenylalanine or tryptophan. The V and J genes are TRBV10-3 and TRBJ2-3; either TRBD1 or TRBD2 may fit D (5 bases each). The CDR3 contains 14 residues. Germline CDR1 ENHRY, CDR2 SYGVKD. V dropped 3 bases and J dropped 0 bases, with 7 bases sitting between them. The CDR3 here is CAISDRDSTDTQYL. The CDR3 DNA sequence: TGTGCCATCAGTGATCGGGACAGCACAGATACGCAGTATTTG.

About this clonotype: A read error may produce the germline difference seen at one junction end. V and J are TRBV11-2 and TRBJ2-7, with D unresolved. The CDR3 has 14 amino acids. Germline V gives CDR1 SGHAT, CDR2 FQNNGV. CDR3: CSSSLVLLSHEQYF. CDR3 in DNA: TGTTCCAGCAGCTTAGTACTCCTCTCCCACGAGCAGTATTTC. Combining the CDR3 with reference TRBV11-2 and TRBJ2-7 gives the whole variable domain EAGVAQSPRYKIIEKRQSVAFWCNPISGHATLYWYQQILGQGPKLLIQFQNNGVVDDSQLPKDRFSAERLKGVDSTLKIQPAKLEDSAVYLCSSSLVLLSHEQYFGPGTRLTVT.

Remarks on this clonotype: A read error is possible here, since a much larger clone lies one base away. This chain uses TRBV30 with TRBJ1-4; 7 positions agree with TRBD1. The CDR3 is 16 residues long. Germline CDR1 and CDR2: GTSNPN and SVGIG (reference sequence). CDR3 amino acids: CVWSVSLGGGEEKLFF. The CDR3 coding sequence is TGTGTCTGGAGTGTATCGCTAGGGGGCGGGGAGGAAAAACTGTTTTTT.

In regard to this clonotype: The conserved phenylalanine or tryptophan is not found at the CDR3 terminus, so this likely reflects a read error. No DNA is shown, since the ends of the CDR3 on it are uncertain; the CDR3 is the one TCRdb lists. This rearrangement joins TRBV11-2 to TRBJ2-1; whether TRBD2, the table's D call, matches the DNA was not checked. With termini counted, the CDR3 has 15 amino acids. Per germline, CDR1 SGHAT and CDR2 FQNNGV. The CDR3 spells CASSSLLAGVEEQCL.

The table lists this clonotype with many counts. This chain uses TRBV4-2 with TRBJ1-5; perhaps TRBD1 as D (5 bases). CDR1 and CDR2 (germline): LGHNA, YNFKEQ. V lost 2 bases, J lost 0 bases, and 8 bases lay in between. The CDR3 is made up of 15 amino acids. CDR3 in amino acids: CASSQTQDSNQPQHF. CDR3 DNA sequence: TGTGCCAGCAGCCAAACACAGGATAGCAATCAGCCCCAGCATTTT.

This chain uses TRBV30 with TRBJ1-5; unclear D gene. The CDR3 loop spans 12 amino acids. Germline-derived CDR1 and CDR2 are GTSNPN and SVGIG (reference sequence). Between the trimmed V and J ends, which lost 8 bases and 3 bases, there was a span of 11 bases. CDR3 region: CARKTNNQPQHF. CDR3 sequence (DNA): TGTGCCCGCAAGACAAACAATCAGCCCCAGCATTTT.

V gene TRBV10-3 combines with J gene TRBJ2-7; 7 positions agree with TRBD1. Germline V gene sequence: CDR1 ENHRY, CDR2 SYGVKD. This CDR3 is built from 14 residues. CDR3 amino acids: CVTSAGTVSYEQYF. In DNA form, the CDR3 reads TGTGTCACCAGTGCCGGGACAGTATCCTACGAGCAGTACTTC.

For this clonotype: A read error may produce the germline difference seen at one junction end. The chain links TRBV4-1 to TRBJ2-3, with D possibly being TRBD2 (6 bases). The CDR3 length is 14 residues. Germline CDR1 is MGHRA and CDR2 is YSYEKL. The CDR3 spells CASGPEGRDDMQYF. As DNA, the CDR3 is TGCGCCAGCGGCCCGGAGGGACGGGATGATATGCAGTATTTT.

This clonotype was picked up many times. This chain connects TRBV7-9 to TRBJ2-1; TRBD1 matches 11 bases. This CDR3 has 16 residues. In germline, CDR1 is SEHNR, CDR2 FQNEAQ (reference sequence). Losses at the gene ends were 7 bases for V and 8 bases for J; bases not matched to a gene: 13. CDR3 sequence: CASIPSGTGGIDEQFF. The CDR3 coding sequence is TGTGCCAGCATCCCCTCCGGGACAGGGGGTATCGATGAGCAGTTCTTC.

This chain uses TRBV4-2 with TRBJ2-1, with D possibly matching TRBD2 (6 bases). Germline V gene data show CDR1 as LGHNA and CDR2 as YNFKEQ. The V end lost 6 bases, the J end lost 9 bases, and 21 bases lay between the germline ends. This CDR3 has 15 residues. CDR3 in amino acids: CASRTTGTGVSEQFF. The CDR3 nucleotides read TGTGCCAGCAGGACAACCGGGACTGGCGTCAGTGAGCAGTTCTTC.

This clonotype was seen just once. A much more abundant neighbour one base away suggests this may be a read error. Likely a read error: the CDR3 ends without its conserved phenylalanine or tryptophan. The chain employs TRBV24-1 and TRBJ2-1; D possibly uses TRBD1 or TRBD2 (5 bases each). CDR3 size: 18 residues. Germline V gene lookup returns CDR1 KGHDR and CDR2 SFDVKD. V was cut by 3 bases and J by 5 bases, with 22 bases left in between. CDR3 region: CATSDASYQGRDNNEQFL. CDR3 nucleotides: TGTGCCACCAGTGATGCTAGCTATCAGGGAAGAGACAACAATGAGCAGTTCCTC.

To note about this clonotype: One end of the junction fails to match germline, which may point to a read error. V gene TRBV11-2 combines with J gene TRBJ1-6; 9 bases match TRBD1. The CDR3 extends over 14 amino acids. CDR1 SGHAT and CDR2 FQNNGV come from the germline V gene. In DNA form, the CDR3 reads TGTGCCAGCGGCATACAGGGGGCGAATTCACCCCTTCACTTT. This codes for CASGIQGANSPLHF.

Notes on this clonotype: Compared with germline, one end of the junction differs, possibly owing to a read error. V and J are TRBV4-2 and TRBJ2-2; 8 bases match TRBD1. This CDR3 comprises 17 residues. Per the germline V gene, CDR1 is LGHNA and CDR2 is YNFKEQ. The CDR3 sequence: CTSSQGAPPSLTGELFF. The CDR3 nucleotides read TGTACCAGCAGCCAGGGGGCCCCGCCGTCGCTCACCGGGGAGCTATTTTTT.

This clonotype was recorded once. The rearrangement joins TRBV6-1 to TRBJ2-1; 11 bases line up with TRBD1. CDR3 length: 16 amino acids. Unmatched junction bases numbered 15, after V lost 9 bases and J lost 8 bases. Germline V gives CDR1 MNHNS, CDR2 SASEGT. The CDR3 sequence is CASNPTPRTGGDEQFF. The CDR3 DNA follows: TGTGCCAGTAACCCAACCCCCAGGACAGGGGGCGATGAGCAGTTCTTC.

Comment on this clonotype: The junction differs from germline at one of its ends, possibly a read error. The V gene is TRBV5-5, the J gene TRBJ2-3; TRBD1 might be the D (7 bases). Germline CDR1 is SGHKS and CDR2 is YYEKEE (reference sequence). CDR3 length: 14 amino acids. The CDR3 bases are TGTGCCAGCGGCTTGCATGACAGGGAGGATAAGCAGTATTTT. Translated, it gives CASGLHDREDKQYF.

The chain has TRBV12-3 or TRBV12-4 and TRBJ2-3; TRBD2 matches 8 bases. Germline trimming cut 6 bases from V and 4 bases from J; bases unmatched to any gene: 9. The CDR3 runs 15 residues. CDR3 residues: CASSLSAGGSDTQYF. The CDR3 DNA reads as TGTGCCAGCAGCTTAAGTGCGGGAGGCTCAGATACGCAGTATTTT.

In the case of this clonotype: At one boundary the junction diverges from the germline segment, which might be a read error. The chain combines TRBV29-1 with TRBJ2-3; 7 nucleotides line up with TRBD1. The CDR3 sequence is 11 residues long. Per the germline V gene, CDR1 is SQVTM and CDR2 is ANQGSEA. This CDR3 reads CRVAQGDTQYF. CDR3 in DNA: TGTAGAGTTGCGCAGGGGGACACGCAGTATTTT.

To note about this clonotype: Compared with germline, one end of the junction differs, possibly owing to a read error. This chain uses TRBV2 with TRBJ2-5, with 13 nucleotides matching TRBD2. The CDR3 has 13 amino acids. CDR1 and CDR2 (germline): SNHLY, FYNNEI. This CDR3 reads CANTGLAGEAQYF. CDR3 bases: TGTGCCAACACCGGACTAGCGGGAGAGGCCCAGTACTTC.